This passage covers 13 T cell receptor beta chains from one sample sequenced in a study of blood T cell repertoires in COVID-19. The table came from immunoSEQ multiplex PCR; TCRdb's copy has only in-frame clones and leaves some out. The sample holds roughly 150,000 clones, approximately 86% seen once. Sequencing used peripheral blood. These receptors all stem from a human donor in a cohort sampled during active COVID-19.

The chain joins TRBV28 to TRBJ2-7; 11 bases fit TRBD1. Losses at the gene ends were 6 bases for V and 11 bases for J; bases not matched to a gene: 9. Germline CDR1 is MDHEN and CDR2 is SYDVKM. The CDR3 contains 13 residues. CDR3 residues: CASRTGTGGSEYF. CDR3 nucleotide sequence: TGTGCCAGCAGAACCGGGACAGGGGGGAGTGAGTACTTC. Full variable domain (remainder filled in from reference TRBV28 and TRBJ2-7): DVKVTQSSRYLVKRTGEKVFLECVQDMDHENMFWYRQDPGLGLRLIYFSYDVKMKEKGDIPEGYSVSREKKERFSLILESASTNQTSMYLCASRTGTGGSEYFGPGTRLTVT.

The chain carries TRBV19 and TRBJ1-1; TRBD1 matches at 11 bases. Germline loops: CDR1 LNHDA, CDR2 SQIVND (reference sequence). This CDR3 comprises 15 residues. Trimming cost V 5 bases and J 4 bases; bases outside gene matches: 6. The DNA for the CDR3 is TGTGCCAGTAGTTCAGACGGGACAGGGGGCACTGAAGCTTTCTTT. Amino acids: CASSSDGTGGTEAFF.

CDR3 sequence (DNA): TGTGCCAGCACTCCCTTGCTGGGACAGGGAAGATACGAGCAGTACTTC. It translates to CASTPLLGQGRYEQYF. The chain has TRBV27 and TRBJ2-7; TRBD1 agrees at 9 bases. CDR3 length: 16 amino acids. The V gene end was trimmed by 7 bases and the J gene end by 4 bases; junction bases not matched to a gene: 14. Germline CDR1 MNHEY, CDR2 SMNVEV (reference sequence).

This clone was counted once. The chain combines TRBV5-4 with TRBJ1-2, with D possibly matching TRBD1 (5 bases). Germline V CDR1 and CDR2: SGHNT, YYREEE (reference sequence). Trimming left V 3 bases short and J 0 bases short, with 24 bases between. The CDR3 contains 19 residues. The CDR3 bases are TGTGCCAGCAGCTCTTCTCCCTCATTTCGACAGCCTACTAACTATGGCTACACCTTC. Translated, it gives CASSSSPSFRQPTNYGYTF.

This chain connects TRBV5-1 to TRBJ1-1; D remains unclear. The ends were cut back, 0 bases at V and 1 base at J, with 10 bases in the middle. This CDR3 is built from 15 residues. Looked up from germline, CDR1 is SGHRS and CDR2 is YFSETQ. CDR3 region: CASSLGEGTNTEAFF. CDR3 DNA: TGCGCCAGCAGCTTGGGGGAGGGAACGAACACTGAAGCTTTCTTT.

The CDR3 is CASSGGHPDYGYTF. For the CDR3, the DNA is TGTGCCAGCAGTGGGGGACATCCAGATTATGGCTACACCTTC. This sequence joins TRBV2 and TRBJ1-2, with D possibly TRBD1 on 6 matching bases. The V gene's germline CDR1 is SNHLY and CDR2 FYNNEI. V was clipped by 4 bases and J by 5 bases, with 14 bases between them. This CDR3 has 14 residues.

This sequence joins TRBV12-5 and TRBJ2-5; perhaps TRBD1 as D (5 bases). Germline V gene lookup returns CDR1 LGHNT and CDR2 FRNRAP. V gave up 0 bases and J gave up 5 bases, with 7 bases separating them. The CDR3 totals 13 residues. CDR3 in DNA: TGTGCTAGTGGTTTGGTCCCAGGGGAGACCCAGTACTTC. As protein: CASGLVPGETQYF.

The chain uses TRBV7-3 and TRBJ2-3; tentative D call: TRBD2 (6 bases). Trimming cost V 8 bases and J 8 bases, with 17 bases left between them. The CDR3 has 13 amino acids. Germline lookup yields CDR1 SGHTA and CDR2 FQGTGA. The chain's CDR3 is CASGERGVGTQYF. The DNA for the CDR3 is TGTGCCAGCGGGGAGCGCGGGGTGGGTACGCAGTATTTT.

In this sample, this clone turned up once. The chain recombines TRBV9 with TRBJ2-7, with 9 bases fitting TRBD1. CDR1 is SGDLS, CDR2 YYNGEE, per germline. CDR3 length: 14 amino acids. After removal of 3 bases from V and 3 bases from J, the junction contained 4 bases not matched to a gene. Here the CDR3 DNA reads TGTGCCAGCAGCGGGCCGGGACAGGGCTACGAGCAGTACTTC. Amino acid sequence: CASSGPGQGYEQYF.

The chain uses TRBV6-5 and TRBJ1-2, with 8 bases identical to TRBD1. This CDR3 is 14 amino acids long. Germline CDR1 MNHEY, CDR2 SVGAGI. V dropped 5 bases and J dropped 4; count of bases not matched to a gene: 6. The CDR3 region is CASSPTGASYGYTF. In nucleotides, the CDR3 is TGTGCCAGCAGTCCGACAGGGGCCTCCTATGGCTACACCTTC.

V is TRBV6-5 and J is TRBJ2-5, with 9 bases lining up with TRBD1. The CDR3 has 15 amino acids. Germline values: CDR1 MNHEY, CDR2 SVGAGI. V dropped 4 bases and J dropped 1; count of bases not matched to a gene: 4. As DNA, the CDR3 is TGTGCCAGCAGTTCCACAGGGGGCCCCCAAGAGACCCAGTACTTC. Protein product: CASSSTGGPQETQYF.

The chain couples TRBV3-1 (or the pseudogene TRBV3-2) to TRBJ1-1; tentative D call: TRBD1 (6 bases). The CDR3 contains 14 residues. The V end was cut by 3 bases, the J end by 4 bases, with 12 bases between. Germline V CDR1 and CDR2: LGHDT, YNNKEL (reference sequence). The CDR3: CASSHTGSGTEAFF. The CDR3 DNA follows: TGTGCCAGCAGCCATACAGGGTCGGGCACTGAAGCTTTCTTT.

The chain has TRBV2 and TRBJ2-2; 12 bases line up with TRBD1. The junction had 5 bases not matched to a gene; V was cut back by 8 bases and J by 4 bases. The CDR3 length is 15 residues. CDR1 is SNHLY and CDR2 is FYNNEI in the germline V gene. Here the CDR3 reads CASCRDRGPTGELFF. CDR3 DNA: TGTGCCAGCTGCCGGGACAGGGGGCCCACCGGGGAGCTGTTTTTT.